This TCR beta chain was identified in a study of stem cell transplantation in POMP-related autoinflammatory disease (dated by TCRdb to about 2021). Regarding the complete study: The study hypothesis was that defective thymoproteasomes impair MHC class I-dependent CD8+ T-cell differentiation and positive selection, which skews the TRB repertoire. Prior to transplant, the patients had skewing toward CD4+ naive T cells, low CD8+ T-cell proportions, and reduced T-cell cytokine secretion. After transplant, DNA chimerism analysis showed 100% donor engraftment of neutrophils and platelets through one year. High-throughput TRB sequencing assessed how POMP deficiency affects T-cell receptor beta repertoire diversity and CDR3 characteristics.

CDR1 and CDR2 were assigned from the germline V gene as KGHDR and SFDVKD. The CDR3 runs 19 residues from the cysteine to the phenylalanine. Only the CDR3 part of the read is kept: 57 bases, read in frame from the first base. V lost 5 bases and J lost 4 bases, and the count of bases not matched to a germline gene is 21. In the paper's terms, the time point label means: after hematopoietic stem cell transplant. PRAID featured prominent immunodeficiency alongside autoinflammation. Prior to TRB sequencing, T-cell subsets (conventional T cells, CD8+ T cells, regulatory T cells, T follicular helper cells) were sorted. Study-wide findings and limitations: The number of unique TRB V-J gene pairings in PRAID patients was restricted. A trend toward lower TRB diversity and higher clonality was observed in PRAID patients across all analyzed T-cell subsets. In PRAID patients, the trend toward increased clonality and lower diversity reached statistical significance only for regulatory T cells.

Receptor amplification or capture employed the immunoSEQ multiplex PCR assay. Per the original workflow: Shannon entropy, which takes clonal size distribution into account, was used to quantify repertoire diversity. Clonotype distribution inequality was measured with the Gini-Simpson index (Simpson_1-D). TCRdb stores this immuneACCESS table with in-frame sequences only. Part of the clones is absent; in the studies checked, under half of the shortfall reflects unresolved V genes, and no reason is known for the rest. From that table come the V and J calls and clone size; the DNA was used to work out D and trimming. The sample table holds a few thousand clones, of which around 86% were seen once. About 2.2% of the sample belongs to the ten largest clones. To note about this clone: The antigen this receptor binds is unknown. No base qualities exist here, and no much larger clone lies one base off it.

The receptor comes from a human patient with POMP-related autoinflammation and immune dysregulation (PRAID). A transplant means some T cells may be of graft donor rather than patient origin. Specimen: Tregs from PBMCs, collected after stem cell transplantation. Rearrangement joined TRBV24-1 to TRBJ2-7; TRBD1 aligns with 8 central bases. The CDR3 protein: CATSAAPGQGGKIFYEQYF. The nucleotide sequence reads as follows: TGTGCCACCAGTGCCGCCCCCGGACAGGGTGGAAAAATATTTTACGAGCAGTACTTC.